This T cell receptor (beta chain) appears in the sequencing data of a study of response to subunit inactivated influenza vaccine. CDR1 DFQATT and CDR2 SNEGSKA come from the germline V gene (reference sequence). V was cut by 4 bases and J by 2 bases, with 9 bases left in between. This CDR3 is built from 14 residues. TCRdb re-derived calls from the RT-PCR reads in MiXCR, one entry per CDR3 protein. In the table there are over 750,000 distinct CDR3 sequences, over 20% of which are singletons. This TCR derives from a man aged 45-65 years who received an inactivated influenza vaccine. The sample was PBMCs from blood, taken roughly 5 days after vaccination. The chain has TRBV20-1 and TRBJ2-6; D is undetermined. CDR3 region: CSATISPGANVLTF. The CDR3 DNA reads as TGCAGTGCTACTATCAGTCCTGGGGCCAACGTCCTGACTTTC.